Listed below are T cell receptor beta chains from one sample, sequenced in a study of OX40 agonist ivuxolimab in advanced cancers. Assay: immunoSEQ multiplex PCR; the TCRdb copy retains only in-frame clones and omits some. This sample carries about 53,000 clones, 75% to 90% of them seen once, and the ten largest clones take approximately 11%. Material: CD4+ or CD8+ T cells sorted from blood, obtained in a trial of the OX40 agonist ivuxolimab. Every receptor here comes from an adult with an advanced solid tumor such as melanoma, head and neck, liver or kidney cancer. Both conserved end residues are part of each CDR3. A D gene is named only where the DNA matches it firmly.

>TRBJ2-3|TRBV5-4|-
CASSLELGRRDTQYF
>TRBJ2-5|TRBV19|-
CASRSAGLETQYF
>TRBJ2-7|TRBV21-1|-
CASSKKEVGGSVEQYF
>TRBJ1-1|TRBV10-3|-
CAISEWRNTEAFF
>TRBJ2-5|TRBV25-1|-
CASSQGWETQYF
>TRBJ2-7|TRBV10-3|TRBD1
CAISPGQGRLEQYF
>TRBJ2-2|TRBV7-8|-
CASSLAPGARGFGELFF
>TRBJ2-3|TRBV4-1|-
CASSQTPGWADTQYF
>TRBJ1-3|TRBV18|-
CASSPFIGVSTGNTIYF
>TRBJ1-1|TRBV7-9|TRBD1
CASGQGWTEAFF
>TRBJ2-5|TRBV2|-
CASRGPFPQTQYF
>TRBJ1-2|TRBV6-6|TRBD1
CASSPRQGGGNYGYTF
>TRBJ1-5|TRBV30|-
CAWSVGQLGQPQHF